Presented here are 8 T cell receptor beta chains from one specimen sequenced in a study of cytomegalovirus exposure and HLA in healthy donors. Profiling relied on immunoSEQ multiplex PCR, and the TCRdb table lists in-frame clones only, not all of them. The sample records 60,000 to 90,000 clones, around 95% being singletons. The sample consisted of PBMCs. The receptor set was obtained from a woman aged 18-29 years in good health and CMV-seronegative.

CDR3 DNA: TGTGCCTGGAGTGACCGGTCGCCAGGGGAAGCTTTCTTT. This encodes CAWSDRSPGEAFF. This chain links TRBV30 with TRBJ1-1; D perhaps matches TRBD1 (5 bases). There are 13 residues in the CDR3. The V gene lost 1 base and the J gene lost 8 bases, with 14 bases spanning the gap. CDR1 is GTSNPN, CDR2 SVGIG, per germline (reference sequence).

The chain combines TRBV9 with TRBJ2-1, with TRBD2 as a possible D gene (5 bases). The CDR3 consists of 16 residues. The germline gives CDR1 SGDLS, CDR2 YYNGEE. Trimming stripped 0 bases from V and 0 bases from J, with 10 bases between. The CDR3 nucleotides are TGTGCCAGCAGCGTAGCTGTCGGGGTCTCCTACAATGAGCAGTTCTTC. Translating it yields CASSVAVGVSYNEQFF.

The rearrangement joins TRBV5-1 to TRBJ2-1; TRBD1 aligns across 9 bases. The CDR3 sequence is 15 residues long. J was trimmed by 5 bases and V by 2 bases; bases with no gene match: 5. The germline gives CDR1 SGHRS, CDR2 YFSETQ. CDR3 region: CASSFLQGANNEQFF. CDR3 DNA: TGCGCCAGCAGCTTCCTACAGGGGGCCAACAATGAGCAGTTCTTC.

This clone was seen a single time. The chain joins TRBV5-4 to TRBJ1-3; no clear D. The V gene's germline CDR1 is SGHNT and CDR2 YYREEE (reference sequence). The CDR3 runs to 15 residues. V was pared by 3 bases and J by 0 bases, with 10 bases between. The CDR3 DNA reads as TGTGCCAGCAGCTCGCCAAGAGGCTCTGGAAACACCATATATTTT. It is translated as CASSSPRGSGNTIYF. Full variable domain (remainder filled in from reference TRBV5-4 and TRBJ1-3): ETGVTQSPTHLIKTRGQQVTLRCSSQSGHNTVSWYQQALGQGPQFIFQYYREEENGRGNFPPRFSGLQFPNYSSELNVNALELDDSALYLCASSSPRGSGNTIYFGEGSWLTVV.

This chain joins TRBV7-9 and TRBJ2-7; D may be TRBD1 (6 bases). CDR1 is SEHNR and CDR2 is FQNEAQ in the germline V gene (reference sequence). With 4 bases removed from V and 0 bases from J, the gap between germline ends came to 16 bases. This CDR3 comprises 16 residues. The CDR3 sequence: CASSSPWTAPSYEQYF. As DNA, the CDR3 is TGTGCCAGCAGCTCGCCATGGACAGCGCCCTCCTACGAGCAGTACTTC.

This chain connects TRBV2 to TRBJ1-4; D is unresolved. CDR3 length equals 13 residues. The germline V gene encodes CDR1 SNHLY and CDR2 FYNNEI. With 7 bases removed from V and 4 bases from J, the gap between germline ends came to 10 bases. This CDR3 is CASKGRGNEKLFF. Here the CDR3 DNA reads TGTGCCAGCAAGGGCCGGGGTAATGAAAAACTGTTTTTT. The full variable domain, completed using reference TRBV2 and TRBJ1-4, is EPEVTQTPSHQVTQMGQEVILRCVPISNHLYFYWYRQILGQKVEFLVSFYNNEISEKSEIFDDQFSVERPDGSNFTLKIRSTKLEDSAMYFCASKGRGNEKLFFGSGTQLSVL.

The chain couples TRBV18 to TRBJ2-7; 10 nucleotides agree with TRBD2. V dropped 8 bases and J dropped 5; count of bases not matched to a gene: 6. The germline V gene encodes CDR1 KGHSH and CDR2 LQKENI. The CDR3 covers 13 residues. Written as DNA, the CDR3 is TGTGCCAGCAGGCCGGGACTAGCGAACGAGCAGTACTTC. Translating it yields CASRPGLANEQYF.

The chain joins TRBV13 to TRBJ2-3, with D maybe TRBD2 (6 bases). The CDR3 is made up of 15 amino acids. V lost 5 bases, J lost 6 bases, and 18 bases lay in between. Germline CDR1 reads PRHDT; CDR2 reads FYEKMQ (reference sequence). The CDR3 here is CASSTRGPSVDTQYF. The DNA for the CDR3 is TGTGCCAGCAGCACCCGGGGTCCTAGCGTGGATACGCAGTATTTT.